This T cell receptor (beta chain) was identified during a study of blood T cell repertoires in COVID-19. This clone has only one observation. Measured with immunoSEQ multiplex PCR; TCRdb has only the in-frame clones, and not every one. In the table there are about 110,000 clones, around 89% of which are singletons. The origin of this receptor is a human donor in a cohort sampled during active COVID-19. Sample: peripheral blood.

CDR3 coding DNA: TGTGCCAGCAGCTTTAGAGAAAAACTGTTTTTT. It codes for CASSFREKLFF. The gene calls are TRBV11-3 and TRBJ1-4; D gene ambiguous. The V end lost 3 bases, the J end lost 8 bases, and 4 bases lay between the germline ends. This CDR3 has 11 amino acids. In germline, CDR1 is SGHNT, CDR2 YENEEA. Combining the CDR3 with reference TRBV11-3 and TRBJ1-4 gives the whole variable domain EAGVVQSPRYKIIEKKQPVAFWCNPISGHNTLYWYLQNLGQGPELLIRYENEEAVDDSQLPKDRFSAERLKGVDSTLKIQPAELGDSAVYLCASSFREKLFFGSGTQLSVL.